These 7 T cell receptor beta chains were all obtained from the same sample, sequenced in a study of technical replicates of blood from a few donors. Assay used: immunoSEQ multiplex PCR; TCRdb lists only in-frame clones, some missing. The data hold tens of thousands of clones, with about 92% observed a single time. Sequenced material: T cells isolated from PBMCs. The origin of the receptors is a human donor in good health.

The chain carries TRBV14 and TRBJ2-1, with 11 bases identical to TRBD2. Trimming cost V 10 bases and J 16 bases; bases outside gene matches: 9. The CDR3 consists of 11 residues. In germline, CDR1 is SGHDN, CDR2 FVKESK. CDR3 nucleotides: TGTGCCATCGATAGCGGGGGGGCACGATTCTTC. Translated, it gives CAIDSGGARFF.

The rearrangement uses TRBV7-8 and TRBJ1-1, with a tentative D call TRBD1 (6 bases). CDR1 and CDR2 from the germline V gene are SGHVS and FQNEAQ. The CDR3 sequence is 14 residues long. Trimming cost V 5 bases and J 0 bases, with 10 bases left between them. CDR3 sequence reads: CASSTGTLNTEAFF. DNA of the CDR3: TGTGCCAGCAGCACAGGGACATTGAACACTGAAGCTTTCTTT.

V and J are TRBV6-4 and TRBJ2-1; 10 bases are a match to TRBD2. CDR1 is MRHNA, CDR2 SNTAGT, per germline. The V segment lost 5 bases and the J segment 9 bases; nucleotides outside the gene matches: 7. The CDR3 has 14 amino acids. CDR3 coding DNA: TGTGCCAGCAGTAGGGCTAGCGGGAGTGGTGAGCAGTTCTTC. Translated, it gives CASSRASGSGEQFF.

V is TRBV11-3 and J is TRBJ1-1; possibly TRBD1 for D (5 bases). This CDR3 has 15 amino acids. Germline V lookup: CDR1 SGHNT, CDR2 YENEEA. V was shortened by 0 bases and J by 3 bases, with 11 bases between the two germline ends. The CDR3 loop is CASSLDMGPDTEAFF. As DNA, the CDR3 is TGTGCCAGCAGCTTAGATATGGGGCCTGACACTGAAGCTTTCTTT.

This chain joins TRBV7-9 and TRBJ2-3; the match to TRBD2 covers 10 bases. Unmatched junction bases numbered 11, after V lost 4 bases and J lost 1 base. Germline CDR1 is SEHNR and CDR2 is FQNEAQ (reference sequence). This CDR3 is 18 amino acids long. The chain's CDR3 is CASSSSGGVIFGTDTQYF. The CDR3 DNA reads as TGTGCCAGCAGCTCGAGCGGGGGGGTGATTTTCGGCACAGATACGCAGTATTTT.

This chain joins TRBV28 and TRBJ2-3; TRBD2 agrees at 9 bases. The CDR3 runs 16 residues. CDR1 MDHEN and CDR2 SYDVKM come from the germline V gene. V was pared by 7 bases and J by 2 bases, with 10 bases of the junction left unmatched. The DNA for the CDR3 is TGTGCCAGCACACCGTTACTAGCGGGTACCACAGATACGCAGTATTTT. Its translation: CASTPLLAGTTDTQYF.

The chain has TRBV9 and TRBJ2-5; a weak D match, TRBD1 (5 bases). Trimming pared 0 bases from V and 5 bases from J, leaving 11 bases between. Germline-derived CDR1 and CDR2 are SGDLS and YYNGEE. CDR3 length equals 14 residues. The CDR3 region is CASSVGGARETQYF. CDR3 sequence (DNA): TGTGCCAGCAGCGTAGGTGGGGCACGGGAGACCCAGTACTTC.